This TCR beta chain was identified in a study of technical replicates of blood from a handful of donors. Sequencing used immunoSEQ multiplex PCR; TCRdb keeps in-frame clones, though not all of them. The sample contains more than 75,000 clones, 96% of which appear only once. Trimming removed 2 bases at V and 0 bases at J, with 14 bases between. The CDR3 runs 16 residues. From germline, CDR1 is SGHDT and CDR2 YYEEEE. The material sequenced was T cells isolated from PBMCs. This chain uses TRBV5-6 with TRBJ1-1; D gene unclear. This TCR derives from a human donor in good health. This CDR3 reads CASSLGRHPLNTEAFF. The CDR3 nucleotides read TGTGCCAGCAGCTTAGGGAGGCACCCCCTGAACACTGAAGCTTTCTTT.